Listed here are 2 T cell receptor beta chains from one sample, sequenced in a study of beta chain features in type 1 diabetes (dated by TCRdb to 2017 to 2018). To prepare the library, the immunoSEQ multiplex PCR assay was applied. The entire amount of isolated RNA was reverse transcribed using the High Capacity cDNA Reverse Transcription Kit, so the sequenced TCRB transcripts were expressed ones. This immuneACCESS table, as held by TCRdb, lists in-frame sequences with V and J called but not all clones. Of the missing ones, under half trace to an unresolved V gene in checked studies; the others have no known cause. The sample contains about 360,000 clones, roughly an eighth of them found a single time. The top ten constitute around 0.02% of the sample. What was sequenced was naive CD4+ T cells from blood. The meaning of the sample's cell subset or site label: true naive CD4+ T cells. These receptors came from a man between 18 and 35 years old in good health.

The chain combines TRBV7-6 with TRBJ2-3; D is unclear. The CDR3 sequence is 16 residues long. V shed 2 bases and J shed 0 bases, with 12 bases lying between them. Germline values: CDR1 SGHVS, CDR2 FNYEAQ. The CDR3 bases are TGTGCCAGCAGCTTACGTCAGCGAGTTAGCACAGATACGCAGTATTTT. Its translation: CASSLRQRVSTDTQYF.

The chain has TRBV16 and TRBJ1-2; 8 bases are shared with TRBD1. CDR3 length: 15 amino acids. The V and J ends lost 0 bases and 4 bases, in that order; junction bases with no gene match: 4. Germline assignment: CDR1 KGHSY and CDR2 FQNENV. CDR3 loop: CASSQSGQVLYGYTF. The DNA of the CDR3 is TGTGCCAGCAGCCAATCGGGACAGGTCCTCTATGGCTACACCTTC. The complete variable domain, with remaining parts taken from reference TRBV16 and TRBJ1-2, reads GEEVAQTPKHLVRGEGQKAKLYCAPIKGHSYVFWYQQVLKNEFKFLISFQNENVFDETGMPKERFSAKCLPNSPCSLEIQATKLEDSAVYFCASSQSGQVLYGYTFGSGTRLTVV.